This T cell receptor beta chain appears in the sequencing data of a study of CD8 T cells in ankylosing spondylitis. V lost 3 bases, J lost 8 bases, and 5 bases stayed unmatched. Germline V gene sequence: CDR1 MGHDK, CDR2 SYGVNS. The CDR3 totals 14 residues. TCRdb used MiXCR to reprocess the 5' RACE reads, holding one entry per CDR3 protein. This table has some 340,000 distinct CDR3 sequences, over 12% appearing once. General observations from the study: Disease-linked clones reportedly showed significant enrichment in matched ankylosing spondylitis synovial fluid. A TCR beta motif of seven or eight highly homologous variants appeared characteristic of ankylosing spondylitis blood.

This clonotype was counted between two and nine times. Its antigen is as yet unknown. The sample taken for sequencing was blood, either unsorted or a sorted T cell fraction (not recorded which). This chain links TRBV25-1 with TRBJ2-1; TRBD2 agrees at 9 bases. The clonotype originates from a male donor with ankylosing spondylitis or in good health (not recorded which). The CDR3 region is CASSESGRFYEQFF. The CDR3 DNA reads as TGTGCCAGCAGTGAGAGCGGGAGGTTCTATGAGCAGTTCTTC.